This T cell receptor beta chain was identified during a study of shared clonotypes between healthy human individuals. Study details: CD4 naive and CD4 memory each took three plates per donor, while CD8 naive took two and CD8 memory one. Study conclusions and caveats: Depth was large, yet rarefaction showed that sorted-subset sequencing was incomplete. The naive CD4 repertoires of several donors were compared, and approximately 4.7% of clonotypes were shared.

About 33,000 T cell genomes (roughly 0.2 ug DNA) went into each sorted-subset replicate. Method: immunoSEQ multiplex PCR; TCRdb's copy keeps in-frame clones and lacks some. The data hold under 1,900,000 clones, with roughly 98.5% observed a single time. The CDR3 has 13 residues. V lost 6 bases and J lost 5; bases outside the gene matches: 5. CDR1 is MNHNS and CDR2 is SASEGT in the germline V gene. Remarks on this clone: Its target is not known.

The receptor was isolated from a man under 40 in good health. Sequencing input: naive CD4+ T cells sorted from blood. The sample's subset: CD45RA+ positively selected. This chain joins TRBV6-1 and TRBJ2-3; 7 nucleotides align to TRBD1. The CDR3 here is CASRRDSQDTQYF. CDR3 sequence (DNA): TGTGCCAGCAGGAGGGACAGCCAAGATACGCAGTATTTT.